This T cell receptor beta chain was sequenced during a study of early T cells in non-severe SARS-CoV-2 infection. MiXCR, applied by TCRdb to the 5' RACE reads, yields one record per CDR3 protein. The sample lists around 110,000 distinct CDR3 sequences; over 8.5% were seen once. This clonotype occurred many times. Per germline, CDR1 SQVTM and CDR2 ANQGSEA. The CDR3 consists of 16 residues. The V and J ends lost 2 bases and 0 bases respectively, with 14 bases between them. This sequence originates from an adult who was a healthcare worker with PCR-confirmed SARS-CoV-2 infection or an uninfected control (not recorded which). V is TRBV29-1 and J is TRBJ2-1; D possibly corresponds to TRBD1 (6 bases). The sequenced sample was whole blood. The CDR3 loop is CSVEIGTGSSYNEQFF. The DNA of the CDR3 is TGCAGCGTTGAAATCGGTACAGGGAGCTCCTACAATGAGCAGTTCTTC.